Included here is one T cell receptor (beta chain) sequence, with context. This clonotype appeared many times. Its antigen target is currently unknown. Nothing much larger sits one base from this clone, and base qualities are not available. All donors were healthy Caucasians. Three pairs of female monozygotic twins, all aged about 18 to 29 years, were included in the twin cohort. Positive isolation kits from Invitrogen were used to isolate the CD4+ and CD8+ T cell populations. V was cut back by 0 bases and J by 9 bases, leaving a gap of 14 bases between them. The germline V gene (reference sequence) provides CDR1 LNHNV and CDR2 YYDKDF. The CDR3 starts with the cysteine, ends with the phenylalanine, and has 14 residues. The only DNA kept is the CDR3, 42 bases in frame from the first base. This sample is drawn from a study of identical twins (dated by TCRdb to the mid-2010s). For the study in its entirety: TCR alpha and beta repertoires from monozygotic twins, unrelated adults of various ages and cord blood were deep-sequenced to test whether fetal clonotypes persist. Replicate twin experiments were performed at different times using different library preparation protocols to rule out contamination. Beyond this particular receptor, the publication reports: The excess sharing between twins in beta out-of-frame sequences was weaker because fewer shared sequences reduced the signal-to-noise ratio. Zero-insertion analyses could be partly confounded by invariant T cells such as MAIT and iNKT, although diverse VJ usage argued against such confounding for most clonotypes. Out-of-frame TCR alpha sharing in monozygotic twins was systematically underestimated by recombination models, whereas sharing between unrelated individuals was in agreement with the recombination models. Abundant cord blood beta clonotypes carried fewer insertions; young adult naive repertoires showed a weaker similar trend, while memory repertoires showed none. Because the same donors could not be followed over many years, conclusions were based on cross-sectional statistical analysis. Out-of-frame TCR alpha sequences shared between twins showed an excess of low generation-probability sequences compared with coincidental sharing between unrelated individuals.

The library was built by means of 5' RACE. The data were produced on an Illumina HiSeq 2000. A universal primer binding site was introduced by template switching, and a unique molecular identifier was present in the final cDNA, enabling accurate counting of TCR cDNA molecules. Specific primers in the conserved constant-segment region were used to synthesize first-strand cDNA for TCR alpha and beta chains. To control for contamination, each cDNA library was double barcoded with a SMART-Mk sample barcode plus Illumina barcodes. TruSeq adapter sequences along with Illumina sample barcodes were introduced in two successive PCR steps. Sequencing of the TCR alpha and beta cDNA libraries was done on the Illumina HiSeq platform using custom primers. Under the source paper's analysis protocol: Unique molecular identifiers were extracted from raw reads with MiGEC, and CDR3 positions were determined with MiXCR. Recombination models were inferred per individual with the repgenHMM and IGoR tools using an EM algorithm. The tcR package in R was used for shared clonotype analysis, with sharing normalized by the product of cloneset sizes. To study raw recombination free of thymic and clonal selection effects, out-of-frame nonproductive sequences were analyzed. TCRdb reworked the public reads: Q25 trimming with fastp, MiXCR clone assembly, productive beta chains retained. Here each entry gathers all rows of one CDR3 protein and keeps the most common genes and DNA. The V and J calls here are based on TCRdb, not the publication. Present in this sample are about 300,000 distinct CDR3 sequences, 9% to 15% of which were seen just once. The ten largest clones add up to approximately 7.5% of the sample.

The sample was also linked to a second study, of yellow fever vaccine responses in identical twins. The second investigation adds: The T cell response to vaccination in identical twins was reported by the authors to appear partly convergent and partly personalized. In the study, vaccine-responding T cell clones were precisely tracked in identical twins.

The source of this sequence is a woman aged 18-29 years in good health. Sequenced: CD8+ T cells sorted from blood. The receptor chain draws on TRBV15 and TRBJ1-1; no D gene call is confident. Read as DNA, the sequence is TGTGCCACCAGCAGAGACGCCCCACTGGGCCAAGCTTTCTTT. Translated, this is CATSRDAPLGQAFF.